The 6 T cell receptor beta chains below were found in one sample sequenced in a study of somatic mutations in cytotoxic T cells in rheumatoid arthritis. Generated by immunoSEQ multiplex PCR, the TCRdb table keeps only in-frame clones and is missing some. The sample includes 20,000 or so clones, roughly 85% seen only once; the top ten take 5.5% to 8%. Sequencing was carried out using CD8+ T cells sorted from blood. Every receptor here comes from a middle-aged woman with rheumatoid arthritis.

This chain connects TRBV19 to TRBJ1-1, with 7 bases identical to TRBD1. The germline V gene has CDR1 LNHDA and CDR2 SQIVND (reference sequence). The CDR3 is 15 amino acids. Trimming took 0 bases from V and 1 from J; bases not matched to a gene: 2. CDR3 in amino acids: CASSIDQGGNTEAFF. The CDR3 nucleotides are TGTGCCAGTAGTATAGATCAGGGGGGGAACACTGAAGCTTTCTTT. Full variable domain (rest looked up from reference TRBV19 and TRBJ1-1): DGGITQSPKYLFRKEGQNVTLSCEQNLNHDAMYWYRQDPGQGLRLIYYSQIVNDFQKGDIAEGYSVSREKKESFPLTVTSAQKNPTAFYLCASSIDQGGNTEAFFGQGTRLTVV.

A note on this clone: This CDR3 fails to terminate in the conserved phenylalanine or tryptophan, so it likely reflects a read error. The CDR3 nucleotides are TGCGCCAGCAGCCAAGACGGGCTAGCGGTCATCGGGGATACGCAGTATCTT. It is translated as CASSQDGLAVIGDTQYL. The chain employs TRBV4-1 and TRBJ2-3; TRBD2 matches 7 bases. The CDR3 has 17 amino acids. The V gene's germline CDR1 is MGHRA and CDR2 YSYEKL. Germline trimming cut 0 bases from V and 6 bases from J; bases unmatched to any gene: 12.

This sequence joins TRBV19 and TRBJ1-2, with D tentatively TRBD1 (6 bases). CDR1 and CDR2 from the germline V gene are LNHDA and SQIVND (reference sequence). This CDR3 is built from 14 residues. V shed 9 bases and J shed 8 bases, with 22 bases lying between them. CDR3 sequence reads: CASNRGIQSHGYTF. CDR3 sequence (DNA): TGTGCCAGCAATAGGGGGATCCAGAGTCACGGCTACACCTTC.

The CDR3 here is CASIHKTGDSNYEQYF. CDR3 DNA: TGTGCCAGCATCCATAAGACAGGGGATAGTAACTACGAGCAGTACTTC. This sequence joins TRBV5-6 and TRBJ2-7, with 8 bases aligning to TRBD1. V trimming: 6 bases; J trimming: 3 bases; junction bases outside the gene matches: 14. Germline CDR1 reads SGHDT; CDR2 reads YYEEEE. This CDR3 is 16 amino acids long.

This chain uses TRBV19 with TRBJ2-2; tentatively, D is TRBD1 (6 bases). Deletions cut 2 bases from V and 4 bases from J, with 17 bases between. The CDR3 spans 17 residues. Germline CDR1 is LNHDA and CDR2 is SQIVND (reference sequence). The CDR3 reads CASSIMAPTGTTGELFF. The CDR3 DNA reads as TGTGCCAGTAGTATAATGGCCCCAACAGGGACCACCGGGGAGCTGTTTTTT.

As regards this clone: Germline is not matched at one junction end, which may reflect a read error. This sequence joins TRBV6-1 and TRBJ1-2, with 7 nucleotides matching TRBD1. Germline lookup yields CDR1 MNHNS and CDR2 SASEGT. The CDR3 consists of 15 residues. DNA for the CDR3: TGTGCCAGCACTGTAATTACAGGGGAGATCTATGGCTGCACCTTC. Translation: CASTVITGEIYGCTF.